Following are 30 T cell receptor beta chains from one sample sequenced in a study of shared clonotypes between healthy human individuals. Clones were read by immunoSEQ multiplex PCR, and TCRdb kept only the in-frame ones, dropping some. Of approximately 500,000 clones listed, 79% were seen once; the top ten hold 10% to 15%. Sequencing input: PBMCs. Receptor source: a woman in her forties in good health. Some clones in this sample may be carry-over from other donors' samples.

This clone was observed many times. V gene TRBV27 combines with J gene TRBJ1-1, with 7 bases that match TRBD1. The CDR3 length is 13 residues. V dropped 5 bases and J dropped 7; count of bases not matched to a gene: 7. Germline V CDR1 and CDR2: MNHEY, SMNVEV (reference sequence). This CDR3 is CASSPRTGREAFF. The CDR3 DNA is TGTGCCAGCAGTCCCCGGACAGGCCGTGAAGCTTTCTTT.

The chain uses TRBV27 and TRBJ2-7, with 10 nucleotides matching TRBD2. The V gene end was trimmed by 7 bases and the J gene end by 2 bases; junction bases not matched to a gene: 5. Germline lookup yields CDR1 MNHEY and CDR2 SMNVEV (reference sequence). The length of the CDR3 is 14 residues. CDR3 in amino acids: CASKPTSGPYEQYF. DNA for the CDR3: TGTGCCAGCAAACCGACTAGCGGGCCCTACGAGCAGTACTTC.

The V gene is TRBV10-3, the J gene TRBJ2-2, with D perhaps TRBD1 (6 bases). V shed 7 bases and J shed 0 bases, with 12 bases lying between them. From germline, CDR1 is ENHRY and CDR2 SYGVKD. CDR3 length equals 15 residues. In DNA form, the CDR3 reads TGTGCCATCATGGGGGCTAGCCCGAACACCGGGGAGCTGTTTTTT. Translating it yields CAIMGASPNTGELFF.

The V call is TRBV4-1, the J call TRBJ1-1; a possible D gene is TRBD1 (6 bases). The germline CDR1 and CDR2 sequences are MGHRA and YSYEKL. Trimming left V 3 bases short and J 0 bases short, with 14 bases between. The CDR3 length is 16 residues. CDR3 region: CASSHPAQGMNTEAFF. CDR3 coding DNA: TGCGCCAGCAGCCATCCGGCCCAGGGGATGAACACTGAAGCTTTCTTT.

The genes are TRBV29-1 and TRBJ2-7; the match to TRBD2 covers 11 bases. CDR1 SQVTM and CDR2 ANQGSEA come from the germline V gene. V lost 3 bases to trimming and J lost 2 bases; unmatched junction nucleotides: 6. The CDR3 sequence is 15 residues long. CDR3 nucleotide sequence: TGCAGCGTTGACGAACTAGCGGGAGTTGCCTACGAGCAGTACTTC. Protein sequence: CSVDELAGVAYEQYF.

This clone has more than one count but fewer than ten. The CDR3 spells CASRPQWENTEAFF. The CDR3 nucleotides are TGTGCCAGCAGACCCCAATGGGAGAACACTGAAGCTTTCTTT. The rearrangement uses TRBV28 and TRBJ1-1; D call uncertain. The V gene's germline CDR1 is MDHEN and CDR2 SYDVKM. The CDR3 has 14 amino acids. V lost 6 bases and J 1 base, leaving 12 bases between the germline ends.

The V gene is TRBV29-1, the J gene TRBJ1-1; D gene ambiguous. This CDR3 has 10 amino acids. The germline gives CDR1 SQVTM, CDR2 ANQGSEA. Deletions cut 4 bases from V and 4 bases from J, with 4 bases between. The CDR3 coding sequence is TGCAGCGTTGTTAGCACTGAAGCTTTCTTT. Protein product: CSVVSTEAFF.

Comments on this clone: The CDR3 does not close with the conserved phenylalanine or tryptophan, likely indicating a read error. The V call is TRBV30, the J call TRBJ1-5; D possibly corresponds to TRBD1 (5 bases). The CDR3 runs 13 residues. Germline V gene lookup returns CDR1 GTSNPN and CDR2 SVGIG (reference sequence). Trimming took 3 bases from V and 6 from J, leaving 12 bases between them. CDR3 DNA: TGTGCCTGGAGCCAGGGAAGGGCTCAGCCCCAGCATCTT. Protein: CAWSQGRAQPQHL.

The chain uses TRBV4-1 and TRBJ2-5; D gene unclear. V was trimmed by 1 base and J by 0 bases, leaving 9 bases between them. The CDR3 sequence is 15 residues long. Germline V gene sequence: CDR1 MGHRA, CDR2 YSYEKL. The CDR3 here is CASSQGGPYQETQYF. The CDR3 nucleotides read TGCGCCAGCAGCCAAGGAGGACCGTACCAAGAGACCCAGTACTTC.

The CDR3 sequence is CASSLGRRETQYF. The CDR3 nucleotides read TGTGCCAGCAGCTTAGGCCGTCGGGAGACCCAGTACTTC. The V call is TRBV7-3, the J call TRBJ2-5; D remains ambiguous. Between the trimmed V and J ends, which lost 2 bases and 5 bases, there was a span of 9 bases. In germline, CDR1 is SGHTA, CDR2 FQGTGA. CDR3 length: 13 residues.

The rearrangement links TRBV7-7 to TRBJ2-5, with TRBD1 matching 8 bases. J was trimmed by 4 bases and V by 6 bases; bases with no gene match: 10. Per the germline V gene, CDR1 is SSHAT and CDR2 is FNYEAQ (reference sequence). The CDR3 is 15 residues long. CDR3 bases: TGTGCCAGCAGTCAAAACACAGGGGGTAGAGAGACCCAGTACTTC. Protein product: CASSQNTGGRETQYF.

This clone turned up a few times. The chain's CDR3 is CASSFWGGGPNTEAFF. The CDR3 DNA follows: TGTGCCAGCAGTTTTTGGGGCGGAGGGCCGAACACTGAAGCTTTCTTT. The gene calls are TRBV28 and TRBJ1-1, with a tentative D call TRBD1 (5 bases). The CDR3 extends over 16 amino acids. V was clipped by 3 bases and J by 1 base, with 15 bases between them. In germline, CDR1 is MDHEN, CDR2 SYDVKM.

The chain carries TRBV9 and TRBJ2-2, with TRBD2 matching over 10 bases. Germline CDR1 and CDR2: SGDLS and YYNGEE. V was clipped by 7 bases and J by 7 bases; unmatched bases: 16. The CDR3 is made up of 17 amino acids. The CDR3 protein is CASRAGLSGRAGGELFF. Here the CDR3 DNA reads TGTGCCAGCCGCGCCGGCCTGAGCGGGAGGGCCGGCGGGGAGCTGTTTTTT.

The chain recombines TRBV7-8 with TRBJ1-1; D might be TRBD1 (5 bases). The V and J ends lost 3 bases and 0 bases respectively, with 17 bases between them. This CDR3 is built from 17 residues. Germline V lookup: CDR1 SGHVS, CDR2 FQNEAQ. CDR3 DNA sequence: TGTGCCAGCAGCTTGTACCCCGACAGCTTAATGAACACTGAAGCTTTCTTT. Protein sequence: CASSLYPDSLMNTEAFF.

The rearrangement links TRBV18 to TRBJ2-2, with TRBD2 identical over 14 bases. The CDR3 has 16 residues. Germline V CDR1 and CDR2: KGHSH, LQKENI. Trimming cost V 3 bases and J 5 bases; bases outside gene matches: 2. Here the CDR3 reads CASSPGTSGRTGELFF. The CDR3 DNA follows: TGTGCCAGCTCACCGGGGACTAGCGGGAGAACCGGGGAGCTGTTTTTT.

This chain joins TRBV9 and TRBJ2-3, with D perhaps being TRBD1 or TRBD2 (5 bases each). Germline assignment: CDR1 SGDLS and CDR2 YYNGEE. Trimming cost V 3 bases and J 5 bases, with 10 bases left between them. The CDR3 length is 13 residues. The CDR3 protein is CASSGRGGDTQYF. CDR3 nucleotides: TGTGCCAGCAGCGGCCGGGGCGGAGATACGCAGTATTTT.

A single count supports this clone. The same CDR3 is also encoded by other DNA sequences in this sample. The V and J genes are TRBV4-1 and TRBJ2-5, with TRBD1 matching over 9 bases. V trimming: 3 bases; J trimming: 4 bases; junction bases outside the gene matches: 3. The CDR3 sequence is 14 residues long. Germline V gives CDR1 MGHRA, CDR2 YSYEKL. The CDR3 reads CASSQGQGTETQYF. CDR3 DNA sequence: TGCGCCAGCAGCCAGGGACAGGGTACAGAGACCCAGTACTTC.

This clone was observed a single time. The same CDR3 arises from other DNA sequences in this sample as well. The V and J genes are TRBV6-1 and TRBJ2-7; possibly TRBD2 for D (6 bases). Trimming took 5 bases from V and 3 from J, leaving 8 bases between them. This CDR3 comprises 12 residues. CDR1 MNHNS and CDR2 SASEGT come from the germline V gene. Here the CDR3 reads CASSLGGYEQYF. CDR3 bases: TGTGCCAGCAGTTTGGGAGGCTACGAGCAGTACTTC.

The genes are TRBV10-3 and TRBJ2-7; 8 nucleotides agree with TRBD1. V lost 4 bases to trimming and J lost 7 bases; unmatched junction nucleotides: 9. Germline assignment: CDR1 ENHRY and CDR2 SYGVKD. The CDR3 extends over 14 amino acids. CDR3 sequence: CAISVGQGMGEQYF. The CDR3 DNA reads as TGTGCCATCAGTGTCGGACAGGGAATGGGGGAGCAGTACTTC.

The chain employs TRBV12-2 and TRBJ2-7; no check of the table's D call, TRBD2, against the DNA was made. TRBV12-2 has pseudogene status. CDR3 size: 15 residues. CDR3 sequence reads: CAQESPTSGSYEQYF. Here the CDR3 DNA reads TGTGCACAAGAGTCCCCGACTAGCGGCTCCTACGAGCAGTACTTC.

This chain uses TRBV6-5 with TRBJ2-2; no definite D call. Trimming took off 2 bases at V and 5 bases at J, with 6 bases between the two ends. The CDR3 is 13 residues long. Germline CDR1 is MNHEY and CDR2 is SVGAGI. Written as DNA, the CDR3 is TGTGCCAGCAGTTACCGGGTTACCGGGGAGCTGTTTTTT. Protein product: CASSYRVTGELFF.

V is TRBV5-1 and J is TRBJ2-7; the match to TRBD2 covers 10 bases. J lost 6 bases, V lost 0 bases, and 3 bases had no gene match. This CDR3 spans 14 amino acids. Germline V CDR1 and CDR2: SGHRS, YFSETQ. CDR3 residues: CASSLDLAGAEQYF. For the CDR3, the DNA is TGCGCCAGCAGCTTGGACCTAGCGGGAGCCGAGCAGTACTTC.

This clone was seen more than once but under ten times. V is TRBV4-1 and J is TRBJ2-3; 8 positions agree with TRBD2. The germline gives CDR1 MGHRA, CDR2 YSYEKL. This CDR3 is built from 19 residues. Trimming at V came to 3 bases and at J to 5 bases, leaving 19 bases not matched to a gene. The CDR3 spells CASSHPGTRSGAGGDTQYF. The CDR3, as DNA: TGCGCCAGCAGCCACCCTGGGACTAGAAGTGGGGCGGGCGGAGATACGCAGTATTTT.

The chain employs TRBV29-1 and TRBJ2-7; perhaps TRBD2 as D (6 bases). Trimming left V 4 bases short and J 7 bases short, with 11 bases between. The CDR3 consists of 11 residues. Germline lookup yields CDR1 SQVTM and CDR2 ANQGSEA. CDR3 sequence (DNA): TGCAGCGTTGTCGCGGGGTTTGAGCAGTACTTC. This gives the protein CSVVAGFEQYF.

The chain recombines TRBV9 with TRBJ2-7, with TRBD2 matching 10 bases. The junction had 6 bases not matched to a gene; V was cut back by 1 base and J by 5 bases. Germline V gene data show CDR1 as SGDLS and CDR2 as YYNGEE. The length of the CDR3 is 15 residues. CDR3 coding DNA: TGTGCCAGCAGCGTATACGGGACTAGCGCCCACGAGCAGTACTTC. Protein sequence: CASSVYGTSAHEQYF. The variable domain in full, completed from reference TRBV9 and TRBJ2-7, reads DSGVTQTPKHLITATGQRVTLRCSPRSGDLSVYWYQQSLDQGLQFLIQYYNGEERAKGNILERFSAQQFPDLHSELNLSSLELGDSALYFCASSVYGTSAHEQYFGPGTRLTVT.

The chain uses TRBV6-6 and TRBJ1-1; a weak D match, TRBD1 (6 bases). V was cut by 5 bases and J by 1 base, with 14 bases left in between. CDR3 size: 15 residues. The germline V gene encodes CDR1 MNHNY and CDR2 SVGAGI (reference sequence). CDR3 coding DNA: TGTGCCAGCAGTCATGAGGGGGGAGGGAACACTGAAGCTTTCTTT. Translating gives CASSHEGGGNTEAFF.

This clone appeared a single time. The V call is TRBV5-1, the J call TRBJ2-1; 12 bases map to TRBD2. V lost 5 bases and J lost 7; bases outside the gene matches: 10. Germline lookup yields CDR1 SGHRS and CDR2 YFSETQ. The CDR3 consists of 16 residues. DNA for the CDR3: TGCGCCAGCAGACGTACTACTAGCGGGAGGCTGAATGAGCAGTTCTTC. It specifies CASRRTTSGRLNEQFF.

This clone has a handful of counts. The chain couples TRBV9 to TRBJ1-5, with 9 bases matching TRBD1. With V trimmed by 4 bases and J by 0 bases, 2 bases remained unmatched. Germline assignment: CDR1 SGDLS and CDR2 YYNGEE. This CDR3 region has 15 residues. CDR3 DNA: TGTGCCAGCAGCCGGACAGGGGATAGCAATCAGCCCCAGCATTTT. This sequence encodes CASSRTGDSNQPQHF.

Only a few counts were recorded for this clone. V gene TRBV30 combines with J gene TRBJ2-2, with no clear D. This CDR3 has 14 residues. The V end was cut by 2 bases, the J end by 6 bases, with 13 bases between. The germline CDR1 and CDR2 sequences are GTSNPN and SVGIG (reference sequence). The CDR3 DNA sequence: TGTGCCTGGAGTAGGGAACTTGATTCCGGGGAGCTGTTTTTT. It is translated as CAWSRELDSGELFF.

This clone has only one observation. The rearrangement joins TRBV10-3 to TRBJ1-1; a possible D gene is TRBD1 (5 bases). Deletions cut 4 bases from V and 1 base from J, with 10 bases between. Per the germline V gene, CDR1 is ENHRY and CDR2 is SYGVKD. This CDR3 contains 14 residues. The chain's CDR3 is CAISGGDGNTEAFF. The CDR3 DNA sequence: TGTGCCATCAGTGGAGGGGACGGGAACACTGAAGCTTTCTTT.